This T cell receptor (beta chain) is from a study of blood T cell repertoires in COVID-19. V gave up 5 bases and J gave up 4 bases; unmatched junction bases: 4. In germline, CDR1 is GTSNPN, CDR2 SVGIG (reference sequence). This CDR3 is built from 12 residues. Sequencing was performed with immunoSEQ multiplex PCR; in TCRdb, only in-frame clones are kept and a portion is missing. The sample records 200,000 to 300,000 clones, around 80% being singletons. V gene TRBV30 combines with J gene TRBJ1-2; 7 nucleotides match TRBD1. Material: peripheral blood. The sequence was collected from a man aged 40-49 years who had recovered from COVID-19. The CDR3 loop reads CAWGRDSYGYTF. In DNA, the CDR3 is TGTGCCTGGGGTAGGGACAGCTATGGCTACACCTTC.